One sample yielded the 24 T cell receptor beta chains listed below, sequenced in a study of blood T cell repertoires in COVID-19. Clones were read by immunoSEQ multiplex PCR, and TCRdb kept only the in-frame ones, dropping some. The sample includes about 180,000 clones, about 80% seen only once; the top ten take about 6.4%. The source material was peripheral blood. The origin of the receptors is a human donor in a cohort sampled during active COVID-19.

This clone occurred once. The chain carries TRBV6-5 and TRBJ2-7, with TRBD1 as a possible D gene (6 bases). V was cut by 6 bases and J by 2 bases, with 14 bases left in between. Germline assignment: CDR1 MNHEY and CDR2 SVGAGI. There are 14 residues in the CDR3. CDR3 in amino acids: CASRHRDTAYEQYF. The CDR3 region has the DNA TGTGCCAGCAGACACCGGGACACCGCCTACGAGCAGTACTTC.

The chain links TRBV2 to TRBJ1-1, with 7 bases aligning to TRBD1. Germline CDR1 SNHLY, CDR2 FYNNEI. The CDR3 extends over 15 amino acids. Unmatched junction bases numbered 7, after V lost 2 bases and J lost 4 bases. CDR3 in DNA: TGTGCCAGCAGTGAACACGCAGGGGGGTTCACTGAAGCTTTCTTT. It specifies CASSEHAGGFTEAFF.

The chain combines TRBV3-1 (or the pseudogene TRBV3-2) with TRBJ2-7; 15 nucleotides align to TRBD2. Trimming at V came to 1 base and at J to 2 bases, leaving 9 bases not matched to a gene. The CDR3 contains 19 residues. Germline CDR1 reads LGHDT; CDR2 reads YNNKEL (reference sequence). The CDR3 DNA follows: TGTGCCAGCAGCCAAGGTAACCCGGGACTAGCGGGGGGTCCCTACGAGCAGTACTTC. Translating gives CASSQGNPGLAGGPYEQYF.

This clone was counted only a few times. The V call is TRBV30, the J call TRBJ2-5; TRBD1 matches 9 bases. The CDR3 runs 14 residues. The V gene end was trimmed by 2 bases and the J gene end by 1 base; junction bases not matched to a gene: 2. Germline V CDR1 and CDR2: GTSNPN, SVGIG (reference sequence). The CDR3 region has the DNA TGTGCCTGGAGTTCGACAGGGGGCCAAGAGACCCAGTACTTC. Its protein product is CAWSSTGGQETQYF.

The chain links TRBV5-1 to TRBJ2-7, with 10 bases lining up with TRBD1. After removal of 0 bases from V and 7 bases from J, the junction contained 7 bases not matched to a gene. This CDR3 comprises 15 residues. Looked up from germline, CDR1 is SGHRS and CDR2 is YFSETQ. The CDR3 protein is CASSLEPGQGREQYF. CDR3 DNA sequence: TGCGCCAGCAGCTTGGAACCGGGACAGGGGAGGGAGCAGTACTTC.

Only one count was recorded for this clone. CDR3 DNA: TGTGCCAGCAGCAACAGGGAACTGGATGAAAAACTGTTTTTT. It is translated as CASSNRELDEKLFF. V gene TRBV5-4 combines with J gene TRBJ1-4, with a weak D call TRBD1 (6 bases). V lost 4 bases and J 6 bases, leaving 13 bases between the germline ends. CDR1 and CDR2 (germline): SGHNT, YYREEE (reference sequence). The CDR3 loop spans 14 amino acids. Together with reference TRBV5-4 and TRBJ1-4, the CDR3 gives the full variable domain: ETGVTQSPTHLIKTRGQQVTLRCSSQSGHNTVSWYQQALGQGPQFIFQYYREEENGRGNFPPRFSGLQFPNYSSELNVNALELDDSALYLCASSNRELDEKLFFGSGTQLSVL.

The rearrangement joins TRBV5-1 to TRBJ1-1; tentatively, D is TRBD1 (5 bases). Germline V CDR1 and CDR2: SGHRS, YFSETQ. Trimming stripped 0 bases from V and 5 bases from J, with 11 bases between. This CDR3 is 14 amino acids long. CDR3 amino acids: CASSLDQGWTEAFF. In DNA, the CDR3 is TGCGCCAGCAGCTTGGATCAGGGATGGACTGAAGCTTTCTTT.

The chain has TRBV6-5 and TRBJ2-1; the match to TRBD2 covers 12 bases. This CDR3 region has 15 residues. CDR1 and CDR2 from the germline V gene are MNHEY and SVGAGI. V gave up 6 bases and J gave up 9 bases; unmatched junction bases: 9. The CDR3 region is CASRSSGGAGVEQFF. DNA for the CDR3: TGTGCCAGCAGGTCTAGCGGGGGGGCTGGGGTTGAGCAGTTCTTC.

CDR3 sequence reads: CATSTLAVDNEKLFF. DNA for the CDR3: TGTGCCACCAGCACCTTAGCAGTCGATAATGAAAAACTGTTTTTT. The chain employs TRBV15 and TRBJ1-4; D gene unclear. The germline V gene has CDR1 LNHNV and CDR2 YYDKDF (reference sequence). V gave up 4 bases and J gave up 4 bases, with 13 bases separating them. The CDR3 consists of 15 residues.

This clone was detected only once. V is TRBV7-2 and J is TRBJ2-3; D perhaps matches TRBD2 (6 bases). Germline values: CDR1 SGHTA, CDR2 FQGNSA. The CDR3 covers 16 residues. V dropped 4 bases and J dropped 2 bases, with 16 bases sitting between them. CDR3 region: CASSSPRELNTDTQYF. DNA of the CDR3: TGTGCCAGCAGCTCCCCCCGGGAGCTCAACACAGATACGCAGTATTTT.

This chain links TRBV12-3 or TRBV12-4 with TRBJ2-7; tentatively, D is TRBD1 (5 bases). The CDR3 is 13 amino acids. V shed 3 bases and J shed 3 bases, with 9 bases lying between them. The CDR3 DNA reads TGTGCCAGCAGTTTGACCCAGGGCTACGAGCAGTACTTC. Protein product: CASSLTQGYEQYF.

This clone showed up just a few times. The rearrangement links TRBV7-2 to TRBJ2-2, with a weak D call TRBD2 (7 bases). CDR3 length: 16 amino acids. Per the germline V gene, CDR1 is SGHTA and CDR2 is FQGNSA. Trimming cost V 5 bases and J 3 bases, with 16 bases left between them. CDR3 bases: TGTGCCAGCAGCAACCCTTCGGGGGGCGACACCGGGGAGCTGTTTTTT. It yields the protein CASSNPSGGDTGELFF.

V is TRBV7-8 and J is TRBJ2-3; the match to TRBD1 covers 10 bases. This CDR3 region has 16 residues. After removal of 5 bases from V and 1 base from J, the junction contained 6 bases not matched to a gene. CDR1 SGHVS and CDR2 FQNEAQ come from the germline V gene. CDR3 residues: CASSAAGTGGTDTQYF. In DNA form, the CDR3 reads TGTGCCAGCAGCGCGGCCGGGACAGGGGGCACAGATACGCAGTATTTT.

The V gene is TRBV6-1, the J gene TRBJ1-5; TRBD1 is a possible D gene (5 bases). The CDR3 is 15 amino acids. CDR1 is MNHNS, CDR2 SASEGT, per germline. V shed 0 bases and J shed 6 bases, with 12 bases lying between them. The CDR3 here is CASSEAARAGQPQHF. CDR3 bases: TGTGCCAGCAGTGAAGCCGCCAGGGCCGGTCAGCCCCAGCATTTT.

The chain couples TRBV18 to TRBJ1-2, with D perhaps TRBD1 (5 bases). CDR1 KGHSH and CDR2 LQKENI come from the germline V gene. The CDR3 extends over 15 amino acids. V lost 0 bases and J lost 8, with 16 bases in between. For the CDR3, the DNA is TGTGCCAGCTCACCACCTGGCCGGGGGTCGGAGGGCTACACCTTC. This sequence encodes CASSPPGRGSEGYTF.

This chain uses TRBV2 with TRBJ2-2; D unresolved. The CDR3 contains 15 residues. The V gene's germline CDR1 is SNHLY and CDR2 FYNNEI. Trimming cost V 3 bases and J 4 bases, with 12 bases left between them. CDR3 sequence (DNA): TGTGCCAGCAGTGAGTACTCGACTGCCACCGGGGAGCTGTTTTTT. Protein: CASSEYSTATGELFF.

The chain uses TRBV6-5 and TRBJ2-3; D uncertain. This CDR3 has 15 residues. V was clipped by 6 bases and J by 2 bases, with 15 bases between them. Germline V gives CDR1 MNHEY, CDR2 SVGAGI. The DNA of the CDR3 is TGTGCCAGCAGGGTGGGCAGCCAATTCACAGATACGCAGTATTTT. Translation: CASRVGSQFTDTQYF.

The chain carries TRBV5-4 and TRBJ1-2, with 7 nucleotides matching TRBD1. The CDR3 runs to 12 residues. Germline values: CDR1 SGHNT, CDR2 YYREEE (reference sequence). The V segment lost 2 bases and the J segment 8 bases; nucleotides outside the gene matches: 3. Here the CDR3 reads CASSLSGGGYTF. CDR3 nucleotides: TGTGCCAGCAGCTTATCAGGGGGAGGCTACACCTTC.

The chain combines TRBV5-5 with TRBJ2-7; a weak D match, TRBD2 (6 bases). Germline V gene sequence: CDR1 SGHKS, CDR2 YYEKEE (reference sequence). CDR3 length: 15 amino acids. V was cut by 1 base and J by 0 bases, with 11 bases left in between. Written as DNA, the CDR3 is TGTGCCAGCAGCTTGCTGGTCGGGAGCTCCTACGAGCAGTACTTC. Protein sequence: CASSLLVGSSYEQYF.

V is TRBV9 and J is TRBJ2-1, with 7 bases lining up with TRBD1. CDR3 length: 14 amino acids. CDR1 is SGDLS and CDR2 is YYNGEE in the germline V gene. J gave up 6 bases and V 2 bases, and 5 bases lay outside the gene matches. The DNA of the CDR3 is TGTGCCAGCAGCGTGAGACAGGGTAGCAATGAGCAGTTCTTC. This encodes CASSVRQGSNEQFF.

V usage is TRBV12-5 and J usage is TRBJ1-1, with D tentatively TRBD1 (6 bases). CDR3 length: 16 amino acids. The germline gives CDR1 LGHNT, CDR2 FRNRAP. V lost 0 bases to trimming and J lost 2 bases, with 13 bases between them. CDR3 in amino acids: CASGLVLQGVNTEAFF. CDR3 in DNA: TGTGCTAGTGGTTTGGTCCTACAGGGCGTCAACACTGAAGCTTTCTTT.

The rearrangement joins TRBV4-1 to TRBJ1-2, with unresolved D. V lost 3 bases, J lost 3 bases, and 8 bases lay in between. This CDR3 has 13 amino acids. Germline V CDR1 and CDR2: MGHRA, YSYEKL. The chain's CDR3 is CASSHGGYYGYTF. In DNA, the CDR3 is TGCGCCAGCAGCCACGGTGGTTACTATGGCTACACCTTC.

The chain carries TRBV12-3 or TRBV12-4 and TRBJ2-5, with D possibly TRBD2 on 6 matching bases. The CDR3 has 13 residues. With 4 bases removed from V and 1 base from J, the gap between germline ends came to 7 bases. CDR3 in amino acids: CASSWRGQETQYF. The CDR3 region has the DNA TGTGCCAGCAGTTGGCGGGGCCAAGAGACCCAGTACTTC.

V is TRBV6-1 and J is TRBJ2-5; 7 bases are shared with TRBD1. CDR3 length: 16 residues. V shed 2 bases and J 4 bases; nucleotides not matched to a gene: 10. Germline CDR1 and CDR2: MNHNS and SASEGT. Here the CDR3 DNA reads TGTGCCAGCAGTGAAATAAGACAGGGACCACGAGAGACCCAGTACTTC. Amino acids: CASSEIRQGPRETQYF.